This TCR beta chain derives from a study of blood T cell repertoires in COVID-19. Overall study context: Both acute and convalescent COVID-19 samples were obtained from the United States, Italy and Spain. The cDNA or gDNA used as material had been derived from T cells, B-cell-depleted T cells, or PBMCs.

Authors' data handling: Cell counts per sample came from amplifying reference gene primers. Here immunoSEQ multiplex PCR was the method, and the copy in TCRdb shows in-frame clones only, minus some. V and J calls and clone size follow that table, whereas D and trimming were derived from the DNA. The sample carries over 200,000 clones, roughly 80% recorded once. Sequencing was done on a sample of peripheral blood. The sequence was obtained from a man between 50 and 59 years old with active or convalescent COVID-19.

The CDR3 sequence is CASSFTAPVSGNTIYF. CDR3 in DNA: TGTGCCAGCAGCTTTACCGCGCCCGTCTCTGGAAACACCATATATTTT. The chain employs TRBV7-8 and TRBJ1-3, with unresolved D. The CDR3 totals 16 residues. Germline V gene data show CDR1 as SGHVS and CDR2 as FQNEAQ. Trimming shortened V by 3 bases and J by 0 bases, and 12 bases separated the two germline ends.